The present T cell receptor beta chain was sequenced within a study of blood T cell repertoires in COVID-19. Study information: Acute-phase and convalescent COVID-19 samples originated in the United States, Italy and Spain. T cells, B-cell-depleted T cells, or PBMCs provided the cDNA or gDNA that served as material.

In the source study's methods: Using reference gene primer amplification, nucleated cell counts were estimated. Clones were read by immunoSEQ multiplex PCR, and TCRdb kept only the in-frame ones, dropping some. The V and J calls and clone size come from that table; D and trimming were worked out from the DNA. The data show some 200,000 clones, with roughly 82% seen just once and about 12% held by the top ten. CDR1 MDHEN and CDR2 SYDVKM come from the germline V gene. The CDR3 has 16 residues. The V segment lost 5 bases and the J segment 4 bases; nucleotides outside the gene matches: 7. Clinical history as reported by participants underpinned cohort assignment.

This sequence originates from a man in his forties who had recovered from COVID-19. Specimen: PBMCs or T cells enriched from blood (not recorded which). V and J are TRBV28 and TRBJ2-3; the match to TRBD2 covers 12 bases. The CDR3 here is CASSLTSGSVADTQYF. The CDR3 bases are TGTGCCAGCAGTCTGACTAGCGGGAGCGTGGCAGATACGCAGTATTTT.